This T cell receptor (beta chain) derives from a study of blood T cells in healthy people across ages. Study at large: Researchers report that template switching captured about one barcoded beta molecule per two T cells. Overall study findings and caveats: There was a strong correlation between TCR beta diversity and naive T cell percentage. Among T cells, TCR beta diversity per million cells dropped roughly linearly as age rose.

This clonotype was seen repeatedly, ten times or more. What it binds is unknown. Donors were systemically healthy Caucasian individuals from Russia aged roughly 6 to 95 years. This CDR3 region has 12 residues. In germline, CDR1 is LGHDT, CDR2 YNNKEL (reference sequence). The V gene lost 4 bases and the J gene lost 5 bases, with 9 bases spanning the gap. A second PCR, run for about 7 to 11 cycles, used a sample-barcoded 5' primer plus a J-beta primer mix. TCRdb re-called the 5' RACE reads with MiXCR, one entry per CDR3 protein. This sample has some 1,800,000 distinct CDR3 sequences, with 30% to 40% found just once.

The clonotype comes from a human donor in good health. The gene calls are TRBV3-1 and TRBJ2-7; D is ambiguous. Material: blood. The chain's CDR3 is CASSRVGNEQYF. The CDR3 DNA sequence: TGTGCCAGCAGCCGGGTAGGAAACGAGCAGTACTTC.